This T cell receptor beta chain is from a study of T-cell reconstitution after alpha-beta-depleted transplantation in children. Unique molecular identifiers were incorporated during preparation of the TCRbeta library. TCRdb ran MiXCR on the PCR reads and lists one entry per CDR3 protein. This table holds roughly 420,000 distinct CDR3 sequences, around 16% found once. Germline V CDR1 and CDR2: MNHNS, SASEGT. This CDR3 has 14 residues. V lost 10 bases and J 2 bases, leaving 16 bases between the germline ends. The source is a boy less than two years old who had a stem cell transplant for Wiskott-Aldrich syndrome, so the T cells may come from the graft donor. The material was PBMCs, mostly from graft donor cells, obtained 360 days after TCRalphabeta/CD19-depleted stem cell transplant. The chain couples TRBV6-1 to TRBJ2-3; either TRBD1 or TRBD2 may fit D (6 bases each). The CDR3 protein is CATERGGNTDTQYF. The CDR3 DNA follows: TGTGCCACCGAACGAGGGGGGAACACAGATACGCAGTATTTT.